Listed below are T cell receptor beta chains from one sample, sequenced in a study of blood T cell repertoires in COVID-19. Profiled with immunoSEQ multiplex PCR; TCRdb holds only in-frame clones, not every one. The sample lists 100,000 to 150,000 clones; approximately 80% were seen once. The sample comprised peripheral blood. All receptors come from a woman aged 50 to 60 with acute or convalescent COVID-19. Both conserved end residues are part of each CDR3. D genes are given only for firm matches. Clone size is not always given. Where it is, it says once, few, many or a class for expanded clones.

J: TRBJ1-2; D: TRBD1; size: few; V: TRBV5-1; CDR3: CASSRRGLEDGYTF; DNA: TGCGCCAGCAGCCGCAGGGGGCTGGAGGATGGCTACACCTTC
J: TRBJ2-7; D: TRBD1; size: NA; V: TRBV2; CDR3: CASSDYPGQGGEQYF; DNA: TGTGCCAGCAGCGACTACCCCGGACAGGGGGGTGAGCAGTACTTC
J: TRBJ1-1; D: NA; size: NA; V: TRBV30; CDR3: CAWRARDRSTEAFF; DNA: TGTGCCTGGAGGGCCAGGGATCGAAGCACTGAAGCTTTCTTT
J: TRBJ1-1; D: NA; size: NA; V: TRBV19; CDR3: CASTRGYYTEAFF; DNA: TGTGCCAGTACGCGGGGCTATTATACTGAAGCTTTCTTT
J: TRBJ1-2; D: NA; size: few; V: TRBV2; CDR3: CASSIKGSDYGYTF; DNA: TGTGCCAGCAGCATCAAGGGGTCGGACTATGGCTACACCTTC
J: TRBJ2-2; D: TRBD1; size: once; V: TRBV19; CDR3: CASTQGQASGELFF; DNA: TGTGCCAGTACTCAGGGACAGGCTTCCGGGGAGCTGTTTTTT
J: TRBJ2-1; D: NA; size: NA; V: TRBV5-1; CDR3: CASSLAGTSRLNEQFF; DNA: TGCGCCAGCAGCTTGGCCGGTACTAGCCGGCTCAATGAGCAGTTCTTC
J: TRBJ1-1; D: NA; size: NA; V: TRBV5-1; CDR3: CASSLVVNTEAFF; DNA: TGCGCCAGCAGCTTGGTAGTGAACACTGAAGCTTTCTTT
J: TRBJ2-3; D: NA; size: few; V: TRBV24-1; CDR3: CATSDFQDTQYF; DNA: TGTGCCACCAGTGATTTCCAAGATACGCAGTATTTT
J: TRBJ1-1; D: NA; size: NA; V: TRBV5-4; CDR3: CASSPTGNTEAFF; DNA: TGTGCCAGCAGCCCGACAGGAAACACTGAAGCTTTCTTT
J: TRBJ1-5; D: NA; size: NA; V: TRBV6-1; CDR3: CASSEGSRPQHF; DNA: TGTGCCAGCAGTGAAGGGAGTCGGCCCCAGCATTTT
J: TRBJ2-7; D: NA; size: once; V: TRBV3-1/TRBV3-2; CDR3: CASSQDDGDYEQYF; DNA: TGTGCCAGCAGCCAAGATGACGGGGACTACGAGCAGTACTTC
J: TRBJ2-3; D: TRBD2; size: NA; V: TRBV6-5; CDR3: CASKRLAASTDTQYF; DNA: TGTGCCAGCAAGCGGCTAGCGGCCTCTACAGATACGCAGTATTTT
J: TRBJ1-1; D: NA; size: few; V: TRBV28; CDR3: CASRATAALNTEAFF; DNA: TGTGCCAGCAGGGCGACGGCGGCCTTGAACACTGAAGCTTTCTTT
J: TRBJ2-5; D: NA; size: NA; V: TRBV29-1; CDR3: CSVRSSQETQYF; DNA: TGCAGCGTTCGATCCAGCCAAGAGACCCAGTACTTC
J: TRBJ2-5; D: TRBD2; size: NA; V: TRBV3-1/TRBV3-2; CDR3: CASSQGPAGGLDQETQYF; DNA: TGTGCCAGCAGCCAAGGGCCAGCGGGGGGGCTGGACCAAGAGACCCAGTACTTC
J: TRBJ2-3; D: NA; size: NA; V: TRBV19; CDR3: CASSIGGNTQYF; DNA: TGTGCCAGTAGTATAGGCGGTAATACGCAGTATTTT
J: TRBJ2-3; D: NA; size: NA; V: TRBV9; CDR3: CASSRDFTDTQYF; DNA: TGTGCCAGCAGCCGGGACTTCACAGATACGCAGTATTTT
J: TRBJ2-1; D: NA; size: NA; V: TRBV10-3; CDR3: CAISESASSYNEQFF; DNA: TGTGCCATCAGTGAGTCAGCAAGCTCCTACAATGAGCAGTTCTTC
J: TRBJ2-2; D: TRBD1; size: NA; V: TRBV9; CDR3: CASSVGGTGVTGELFF; DNA: TGTGCCAGCAGCGTAGGCGGGACAGGGGTCACCGGGGAGCTGTTTTTT
J: TRBJ2-5; D: TRBD2; size: few; V: TRBV19; CDR3: CASSSSQLLAGNQETQYF; DNA: TGTGCCAGTAGTTCAAGTCAGTTACTAGCGGGCAATCAAGAGACCCAGTACTTC
J: TRBJ2-7; D: NA; size: NA; V: TRBV18; CDR3: CASSQSRDTAYEQYF; DNA: TGTGCCAGCTCCCAAAGTCGAGACACAGCCTACGAGCAGTACTTC
J: TRBJ1-1; D: NA; size: NA; V: TRBV5-5; CDR3: CASSPSGVYNTEAFF; DNA: TGTGCCAGCAGCCCGAGCGGGGTCTATAACACTGAAGCTTTCTTT
J: TRBJ1-2; D: NA; size: NA; V: TRBV5-4; CDR3: CASSFDRRNYGYTF; DNA: TGTGCCAGCAGCTTTGACAGGAGGAACTATGGCTACACCTTC
J: TRBJ1-1; D: NA; size: NA; V: TRBV7-8; CDR3: CASTLSRNTEAFF; DNA: TGTGCCAGCACCCTTAGCAGGAACACTGAAGCTTTCTTT
J: TRBJ2-5; D: NA; size: NA; V: TRBV6-5; CDR3: CASSREDWETQYF; DNA: TGTGCCAGCAGTCGCGAAGATTGGGAGACCCAGTACTTC
J: TRBJ1-1; D: TRBD1; size: NA; V: TRBV5-8; CDR3: CASSELTGYTEAFF; DNA: TGTGCCAGCAGCGAGTTGACAGGGTATACTGAAGCTTTCTTT
J: TRBJ2-5; D: TRBD2; size: NA; V: TRBV5-1; CDR3: CASSSWQGLAGEETQYF; DNA: TGCGCCAGCAGCTCCTGGCAGGGACTAGCGGGGGAAGAGACCCAGTACTTC
J: TRBJ2-1; D: NA; size: NA; V: TRBV3-1/TRBV3-2; CDR3: CASSQVVSRSSYNEQFF; DNA: TGTGCCAGCAGCCAAGTGGTCTCTCGGAGCTCCTACAATGAGCAGTTCTTC
J: TRBJ2-3; D: NA; size: NA; V: TRBV12-5; CDR3: CASGSGAPTDTQYF; DNA: TGTGCTAGTGGGTCGGGAGCACCCACAGATACGCAGTATTTT
J: TRBJ2-3; D: TRBD2; size: NA; V: TRBV14; CDR3: CASSIDWGGGTTDTQYF; DNA: TGTGCCAGCAGCATCGACTGGGGCGGGGGGACCACAGATACGCAGTATTTT
J: TRBJ1-1; D: NA; size: NA; V: TRBV2; CDR3: CASSGGHEFGVNTEAFF; DNA: TGTGCCAGTTCGGGGGGTCACGAATTTGGAGTGAACACTGAAGCTTTCTTT